One sample yielded the 21 T cell receptor beta chains listed below, sequenced in a study of somatic mutations in cytotoxic T cells in rheumatoid arthritis. Clones were read by immunoSEQ multiplex PCR, and TCRdb kept only the in-frame ones, dropping some. The sample carries about 17,000 clones, over 60% recorded once. The sample consisted of CD8+ T cells sorted from blood. The receptors were sampled from an adult with rheumatoid arthritis.

This clone was seen a handful of times. J is TRBJ1-1 and V is TRBV4-2; D unresolved. This CDR3 has 12 residues. Germline V CDR1 and CDR2: LGHNA, YNFKEQ. V was cut by 4 bases and J by 1 base, with 4 bases left in between. CDR3 sequence: CASSPENTEAFF. In DNA, the CDR3 is TGTGCCAGCAGCCCCGAGAACACTGAAGCTTTCTTT.

The chain employs TRBV12-5 and TRBJ1-2, with D possibly matching TRBD1 (6 bases). The CDR3 is 15 residues long. Looked up from germline, CDR1 is LGHNT and CDR2 is FRNRAP. Trimming stripped 7 bases from V and 7 bases from J, with 22 bases between. CDR3: CASAPRTVSGGGYTF. Here the CDR3 DNA reads TGTGCTAGTGCCCCCCGGACAGTCTCGGGGGGTGGCTACACCTTC. Full variable domain (missing parts from reference TRBV12-5 and TRBJ1-2): DARVTQTPRHKVTEMGQEVTMRCQPILGHNTVFWYRQTMMQGLELLAYFRNRAPLDDSGMPKDRFSAEMPDATLATLKIQPSEPRDSAVYFCASAPRTVSGGGYTFGSGTRLTVV.

V gene TRBV27 combines with J gene TRBJ2-7; D is unresolved. CDR3 size: 13 residues. Germline lookup yields CDR1 MNHEY and CDR2 SMNVEV (reference sequence). V was clipped by 6 bases and J by 0 bases, with 9 bases between them. CDR3 DNA: TGTGCCAGCAGAGGCAGGAGCTCCTACGAGCAGTACTTC. Its translation: CASRGRSSYEQYF.

This chain links TRBV7-6 with TRBJ2-5; no clear D gene. V was pared by 5 bases and J by 4 bases, with 17 bases between. Germline lookup yields CDR1 SGHVS and CDR2 FNYEAQ. CDR3 length equals 15 residues. The chain's CDR3 is CASSTAPRVGETQYF. The DNA for the CDR3 is TGTGCCAGCAGCACGGCCCCAAGGGTTGGAGAGACCCAGTACTTC.

The rearrangement joins TRBV2 to TRBJ2-7; no reliable D call. The CDR3 sequence is 11 residues long. V lost 6 bases, J lost 3 bases, and 6 bases lay in between. Germline V gene lookup returns CDR1 SNHLY and CDR2 FYNNEI. In DNA form, the CDR3 reads TGTGCCAGCAGGGTTGACTACGAGCAGTACTTC. Protein sequence: CASRVDYEQYF.

The V and J genes are TRBV9 and TRBJ2-1; 7 nucleotides match TRBD2. The CDR3 is 14 residues long. Per the germline V gene, CDR1 is SGDLS and CDR2 is YYNGEE. Germline trimming cut 7 bases from V and 7 bases from J; bases unmatched to any gene: 11. CDR3 nucleotide sequence: TGTGCCAGCTCGGAGAGCGGGGCGGGGAATGAGCAGTTCTTC. Protein: CASSESGAGNEQFF.

J is TRBJ2-3 and V is TRBV5-5; possibly TRBD1 for D (5 bases). From germline, CDR1 is SGHKS and CDR2 YYEKEE (reference sequence). Trimming shortened V by 0 bases and J by 5 bases, and 10 bases separated the two germline ends. The CDR3 has 14 amino acids. The DNA for the CDR3 is TGTGCCAGCAGCTTGGGGCAGGGAAAAGATACGCAGTATTTT. Its protein product is CASSLGQGKDTQYF.

This clone was recorded a few times. This chain joins TRBV4-1 and TRBJ1-1; unclear D gene. The CDR3 loop spans 14 amino acids. Germline values: CDR1 MGHRA, CDR2 YSYEKL. The V end lost 0 bases, the J end lost 4 bases, and 9 bases lay between the germline ends. CDR3 DNA sequence: TGCGCCAGCAGCCAAGAGGGAATTGGCACTGAAGCTTTCTTT. This encodes CASSQEGIGTEAFF.

The chain links TRBV7-9 to TRBJ1-3; possibly TRBD1 for D (5 bases). The germline gives CDR1 SEHNR, CDR2 FQNEAQ (reference sequence). The CDR3 runs to 16 residues. Trimming cost V 5 bases and J 4 bases, with 18 bases left between them. The chain's CDR3 is CASSGSIGTDGNTIYF. The CDR3 DNA is TGTGCCAGCAGCGGGTCAATTGGGACGGACGGAAACACCATATATTTT.

The chain joins TRBV30 to TRBJ1-1; 7 nucleotides match TRBD1. The CDR3 consists of 15 residues. CDR1 is GTSNPN, CDR2 SVGIG, per germline (reference sequence). With V trimmed by 1 base and J by 4 bases, 9 bases remained unmatched. CDR3 sequence: CAWSGDYGDSTEAFF. CDR3 coding DNA: TGTGCCTGGAGTGGTGATTATGGGGACAGCACTGAAGCTTTCTTT.

This chain connects TRBV7-6 to TRBJ1-2, with D perhaps matching TRBD1 (5 bases). The V end lost 5 bases, the J end lost 4 bases, and 20 bases lay between the germline ends. CDR1 and CDR2 (germline): SGHVS, FNYEAQ. The CDR3 covers 16 residues. The CDR3 is CASSPERQGVFYGYTF. The CDR3 nucleotides read TGTGCCAGCAGCCCCGAGCGGCAGGGAGTCTTCTATGGCTACACCTTC.

This chain connects TRBV7-9 to TRBJ1-6; D not resolved. The CDR3 runs 18 residues. Germline CDR1 is SEHNR and CDR2 is FQNEAQ (reference sequence). Trimming cost V 4 bases and J 8 bases, with 24 bases left between them. CDR3 in DNA: TGTGCCAGCAGCTCCACCTCCATTATAAAGGGCAGCTATTCACCCCTCCACTTT. Amino acid sequence: CASSSTSIIKGSYSPLHF.

J is TRBJ1-1 and V is TRBV7-8, with D unclear. The CDR3 consists of 15 residues. Germline V gives CDR1 SGHVS, CDR2 FQNEAQ. Trimming left V 5 bases short and J 3 bases short, with 16 bases between. The CDR3 is CASSEKLGLDTEAFF. CDR3 coding DNA: TGTGCCAGCAGCGAGAAGTTAGGGCTCGACACTGAAGCTTTCTTT.

The rearrangement uses TRBV19 and TRBJ1-2; no firm D call. With 3 bases removed from V and 7 bases from J, the gap between germline ends came to 9 bases. Germline V gene data show CDR1 as LNHDA and CDR2 as SQIVND (reference sequence). This CDR3 region has 12 residues. The CDR3 sequence: CASSISGGGYTF. CDR3 in DNA: TGTGCCAGTAGTATCTCGGGCGGTGGCTACACCTTC.

This chain connects TRBV7-9 to TRBJ2-1; 10 nucleotides match TRBD1. Trimming took 5 bases from V and 6 from J; bases not matched to a gene: 13. Per the germline V gene, CDR1 is SEHNR and CDR2 is FQNEAQ (reference sequence). This CDR3 has 17 amino acids. The CDR3, as DNA: TGTGCCAGCAGCCCCCATCCGGGACAGGGGATACTCAATGAGCAGTTCTTC. The encoded protein is CASSPHPGQGILNEQFF.

The chain uses TRBV29-1 and TRBJ2-7; 10 positions match TRBD2. The CDR3 runs 18 residues. V lost 0 bases to trimming and J lost 7 bases; unmatched junction nucleotides: 18. CDR1 is SQVTM and CDR2 is ANQGSEA in the germline V gene. The CDR3 loop reads CSVEDFSSTSGRKAEQYF. CDR3 nucleotides: TGCAGCGTTGAAGATTTTAGCTCGACTAGCGGGCGTAAGGCGGAGCAGTACTTC.

The V gene is TRBV6-1, the J gene TRBJ2-5; TRBD2 aligns across 13 bases. The CDR3 is made up of 18 amino acids. CDR1 is MNHNS, CDR2 SASEGT, per germline. With 2 bases clipped from V and 5 bases from J, the junction kept 11 bases outside the gene matches. CDR3 DNA: TGTGCCAGCAGTGAACCACTAGCGGGGGGGATGAATGAGGAGACCCAGTACTTC. Protein product: CASSEPLAGGMNEETQYF.

The genes are TRBV5-6 and TRBJ2-3; the D gene is possibly TRBD1 (5 bases). Deletions cut 2 bases from V and 4 bases from J, with 8 bases between. The CDR3 extends over 13 amino acids. Germline assignment: CDR1 SGHDT and CDR2 YYEEEE. CDR3 coding DNA: TGTGCCAGCAGCTTAGGGGCCGCAGATACGCAGTATTTT. Protein sequence: CASSLGAADTQYF.

The CDR3 region is CSVDDRVYGYTF. In nucleotides, the CDR3 is TGCAGCGTTGACGACAGGGTCTATGGCTACACCTTC. The V call is TRBV29-1, the J call TRBJ1-2; 7 positions agree with TRBD1. The CDR3 sequence is 12 residues long. CDR1 SQVTM and CDR2 ANQGSEA come from the germline V gene. After removal of 3 bases from V and 4 bases from J, the junction contained 2 bases not matched to a gene.

V and J are TRBV4-1 and TRBJ1-2, with D uncertain. Trimming left V 0 bases short and J 6 bases short, with 14 bases between. The CDR3 covers 15 residues. Germline V gene data show CDR1 as MGHRA and CDR2 as YSYEKL. The CDR3 DNA reads as TGCGCCAGCAGCCAAGATCCCTCGCCCTGGGATGGCTACACCTTC. Residues: CASSQDPSPWDGYTF.

The V gene is TRBV27, the J gene TRBJ1-1, with D unclear. Trimming removed 7 bases from V and 11 bases from J, with 17 bases in between. The CDR3 extends over 12 amino acids. CDR1 is MNHEY, CDR2 SMNVEV, per germline (reference sequence). CDR3 coding DNA: TGTGCCAGCACCTCCGGAGGACTGGGCGCTTTCTTT. Its protein is CASTSGGLGAFF.